Detailed here is one T cell receptor beta chain. Its antigen is still unknown. Every bit of the isolated RNA underwent reverse transcription, so sequencing read expressed TCRB transcripts. There were some 3.6 million reads on average in the naive, central memory and regulatory T cell samples. This table comes from immunoSEQ multiplex PCR, and its TCRdb copy is limited to in-frame clones, with some not included. This sample yields about 660,000 clones, of which over 12% are seen a single time; nearly 0.04% belongs to the top ten. The entry originates in a study of beta chain features in type 1 diabetes. Study overall: Patients looked much like healthy donors when it came to age, gender and cell yields. Whole-study findings and limits: Shorter TCRB CDR3s, moderately but significantly so, were found in Type 1 diabetes patients in all four CD4+ subsets.

Purities over 95% were achieved in all sorted populations. The V and J ends lost 5 bases and 2 bases respectively, with 6 bases between them. The CDR3 loop spans 11 amino acids. Germline CDR1 is DFQATT and CDR2 is SNEGSKA (reference sequence). The source material was naive CD4+ T cells from blood. The chain is built from TRBV20-1 and TRBJ1-2; no firm D call. This receptor was taken from a young man with type 1 diabetes. CDR3 DNA: TGCAGTGCTTCGGAAAACTATGGCTACACCTTC. Protein: CSASENYGYTF.